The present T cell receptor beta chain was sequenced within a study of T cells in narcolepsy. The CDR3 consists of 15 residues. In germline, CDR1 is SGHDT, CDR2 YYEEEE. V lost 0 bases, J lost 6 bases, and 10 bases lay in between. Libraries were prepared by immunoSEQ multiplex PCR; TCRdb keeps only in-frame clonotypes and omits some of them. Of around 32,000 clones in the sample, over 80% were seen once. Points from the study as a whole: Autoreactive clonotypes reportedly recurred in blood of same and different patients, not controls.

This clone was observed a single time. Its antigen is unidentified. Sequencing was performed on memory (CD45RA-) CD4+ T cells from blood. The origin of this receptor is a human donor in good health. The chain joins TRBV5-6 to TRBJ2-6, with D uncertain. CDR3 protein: CASSLGATKANVLTF. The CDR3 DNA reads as TGTGCCAGCAGCTTGGGAGCTACTAAGGCCAACGTCCTGACTTTC.